Shown below are 25 T cell receptor beta chains from a single sample sequenced in a study of CD8 T cells in ankylosing spondylitis. Findings of the study overall: What appeared characteristic of ankylosing spondylitis blood was a TCR beta motif of several highly homologous variants.

TCRdb reprocessed the 5' RACE reads via MiXCR and lists one record per CDR3 protein. The sample shows roughly 470,000 distinct CDR3 sequences, 25% to 30% of them seen only once. Their recognized antigens are unknown. Sequencing was done on a sample of blood, either unsorted or a sorted T cell fraction (not recorded which). These receptors came from a male donor with ankylosing spondylitis.

The chain employs TRBV9 and TRBJ1-1; maybe TRBD1 (6 bases). The CDR3 is 16 residues long. The V end lost 0 bases, the J end lost 4 bases, and 16 bases lay between the germline ends. Germline V gene sequence: CDR1 SGDLS, CDR2 YYNGEE. The CDR3 is CASSVGIGARGTEAFF. Written as DNA, the CDR3 is TGTGCCAGCAGCGTAGGCATTGGGGCCAGGGGCACTGAAGCTTTCTTT.

V usage is TRBV11-2 and J usage is TRBJ1-3; TRBD1 might be the D (5 bases). Germline V gene lookup returns CDR1 SGHAT and CDR2 FQNNGV. The V end lost 3 bases, the J end lost 2 bases, and 11 bases lay between the germline ends. The CDR3 runs to 15 residues. CDR3 loop: CASSFNRGAGNTIYF. CDR3 bases: TGTGCCAGCAGCTTTAATAGAGGGGCTGGAAACACCATATATTTT.

CDR3 region: CAISDSLVPYEQYV. Here the CDR3 DNA reads TGTGCCATCAGTGATTCCCTAGTCCCATACGAGCAGTACGTC. This chain connects TRBV10-3 to TRBJ2-7; the D is unclear. This CDR3 has 14 amino acids. In germline, CDR1 is ENHRY, CDR2 SYGVKD. Between the trimmed V and J ends, which lost 3 bases and 4 bases, there was a span of 13 bases.

The rearrangement joins TRBV5-1 to TRBJ2-2; a possible D gene is TRBD2 (6 bases). This CDR3 region has 14 residues. CDR1 and CDR2 from the germline V gene are SGHRS and YFSETQ. Trimming cost V 7 bases and J 4 bases, with 14 bases left between them. The chain's CDR3 is CASDTGAGTGELFF. The CDR3 nucleotides are TGCGCCAGCGACACGGGAGCAGGCACCGGGGAGCTGTTTTTT.

In its sample, this clonotype was seen a few times. The V gene is TRBV5-1, the J gene TRBJ1-3, with 10 nucleotides matching TRBD1. From germline, CDR1 is SGHRS and CDR2 YFSETQ. Germline trimming cut 5 bases from V and 3 bases from J; bases unmatched to any gene: 8. The CDR3 runs to 16 residues. The CDR3 DNA reads as TGCGCCAGCAGTCAGCGACAGGGGGCAGATGGAAACACCATATATTTT. Amino acid sequence: CASSQRQGADGNTIYF.

The CDR3 loop reads CASSQDPGARTSGTANTGELFF. The DNA for the CDR3 is TGTGCCAGCAGCCAAGATCCGGGGGCTCGGACTAGCGGGACGGCGAACACCGGGGAGCTGTTTTTT. The V call is TRBV4-2, the J call TRBJ2-2; TRBD2 matches 12 bases. Trimming at V came to 0 bases and at J to 0 bases, leaving 14 bases not matched to a gene. Germline V gene lookup returns CDR1 LGHNA and CDR2 YNFKEQ. CDR3 length: 22 amino acids.

V and J are TRBV7-9 and TRBJ2-1, with TRBD2 identical over 11 bases. The ends lost 1 base at V and 7 bases at J; junction bases unmatched: 6. The CDR3 covers 16 residues. From germline, CDR1 is SEHNR and CDR2 FQNEAQ (reference sequence). CDR3 region: CASSLEMASGRNEQFF. CDR3 bases: TGTGCCAGCAGCTTAGAGATGGCTAGCGGGAGGAATGAGCAGTTCTTC.

The chain has TRBV3-1 and TRBJ2-3, with D maybe TRBD2 (6 bases). The germline CDR1 and CDR2 sequences are LGHDT and YNNKEL (reference sequence). This CDR3 is built from 15 residues. V was clipped by 2 bases and J by 0 bases, with 9 bases between them. This CDR3 reads CASSQNRESTDTQYF. Written as DNA, the CDR3 is TGTGCCAGCAGCCAAAATCGGGAGAGCACAGATACGCAGTATTTT.

The genes are TRBV24-1 and TRBJ2-5; D uncertain. This CDR3 has 15 residues. From germline, CDR1 is KGHDR and CDR2 SFDVKD. V was pared by 4 bases and J by 5 bases, with 16 bases between. This CDR3 is CATSEDPGARETQYF. The CDR3 nucleotides are TGTGCCACCAGTGAAGACCCGGGCGCCAGGGAGACCCAGTACTTC.

The chain employs TRBV5-1 and TRBJ2-1; 12 bases are shared with TRBD2. The germline CDR1 and CDR2 sequences are SGHRS and YFSETQ. The CDR3 runs 19 residues. V was pared by 0 bases and J by 7 bases, with 14 bases of the junction left unmatched. The CDR3 DNA reads TGCGCCAGCAGCTTGGAGGGGACTAGCGGGCATACTTCCGGGAATGAGCAGTTCTTC. It encodes CASSLEGTSGHTSGNEQFF.

Only a few counts were recorded for this clonotype. V and J are TRBV11-3 and TRBJ2-1; D remains ambiguous. CDR1 and CDR2 from the germline V gene are SGHNT and YENEEA. V lost 3 bases and J 4 bases, leaving 13 bases between the germline ends. CDR3 length: 15 amino acids. The CDR3 nucleotides read TGTGCCAGCAGCTTCGACTTAGCCGATTACAATGAGCAGTTCTTC. Translated: CASSFDLADYNEQFF.

The chain carries TRBV5-1 and TRBJ1-2, with a possible D match to TRBD1 (6 bases). Germline V lookup: CDR1 SGHRS, CDR2 YFSETQ. There are 15 residues in the CDR3. V lost 0 bases, J lost 5 bases, and 14 bases lay in between. The CDR3 sequence: CASSLVSARGYGYTF. CDR3 sequence (DNA): TGCGCCAGCAGCTTGGTGTCGGCCAGGGGATATGGCTACACCTTC.

The chain is built from TRBV5-6 and TRBJ1-3, with 9 positions matching TRBD1. V was pared by 4 bases and J by 7 bases, with 6 bases of the junction left unmatched. This CDR3 is built from 14 residues. Germline values: CDR1 SGHDT, CDR2 YYEEEE. The CDR3 coding sequence is TGTGCCAGCAGCCAGGACAGGGGAGCGAACACCATATATTTT. Translating it yields CASSQDRGANTIYF.

This clonotype was recorded a few times. The V gene is TRBV10-3, the J gene TRBJ2-3; 9 bases line up with TRBD2. The CDR3 sequence is 15 residues long. V shed 6 bases, J shed 0 bases, and the junction held 4 bases outside the gene matches. CDR1 and CDR2 (germline): ENHRY, SYGVKD. The CDR3 region is CAIRITSGSTDTQYF. In DNA form, the CDR3 reads TGTGCCATCAGGATCACTAGCGGGAGCACAGATACGCAGTATTTT.

The chain combines TRBV5-1 with TRBJ2-1; TRBD1 matches at 8 bases. The CDR3 is made up of 13 amino acids. Germline loops: CDR1 SGHRS, CDR2 YFSETQ. The junction had 2 bases not matched to a gene; V was cut back by 4 bases and J by 5 bases. The CDR3 here is CASSGQGNNEQFF. In nucleotides, the CDR3 is TGCGCCAGCAGCGGACAGGGCAACAATGAGCAGTTCTTC. Filled out from reference TRBV5-1 and TRBJ2-1, the complete variable domain reads KAGVTQTPRYLIKTRGQQVTLSCSPISGHRSVSWYQQTPGQGLQFLFEYFSETQRNKGNFPGRFSGRQFSNSRSEMNVSTLELGDSALYLCASSGQGNNEQFFGPGTRLTVL.

CDR3 nucleotides: TGCGCCAGCAGTACGACAGGGGAAGACTACGAGCAGTACTTC. Protein: CASSTTGEDYEQYF. The chain has TRBV5-1 and TRBJ2-7; 8 nucleotides agree with TRBD1. J was trimmed by 3 bases and V by 5 bases; bases with no gene match: 7. There are 14 residues in the CDR3. Per the germline V gene, CDR1 is SGHRS and CDR2 is YFSETQ.

The table lists this clonotype with a few counts. V gene TRBV11-2 combines with J gene TRBJ2-1, with 8 bases matching TRBD2. With V trimmed by 5 bases and J by 7 bases, 10 bases remained unmatched. CDR1 is SGHAT, CDR2 FQNNGV, per germline. The CDR3 length is 15 residues. CDR3 region: CASSRGGKRRNEQFF. The CDR3, as DNA: TGTGCCAGCAGCCGGGGGGGGAAACGACGGAATGAGCAGTTCTTC.

This clonotype has more than one count but fewer than ten. V usage is TRBV2 and J usage is TRBJ1-1; a possible D gene is TRBD1 (5 bases). Per the germline V gene, CDR1 is SNHLY and CDR2 is FYNNEI. V dropped 5 bases and J dropped 0 bases, with 16 bases sitting between them. The CDR3 loop spans 16 amino acids. CDR3 residues: CASSIARTQLNTEAFF. In nucleotides, the CDR3 is TGTGCCAGCAGTATCGCCCGGACACAACTGAACACTGAAGCTTTCTTT.

This clonotype has only a few counts. The J gene is TRBJ1-4, the V gene TRBV2; D is undetermined. Germline loops: CDR1 SNHLY, CDR2 FYNNEI. CDR3 length equals 16 residues. V shed 6 bases and J shed 3 bases, with 17 bases lying between them. In DNA, the CDR3 is TGTGCCAGCAGGCCCACACGGGCGGCGGCTAATGAAAAACTGTTTTTT. Translation gives CASRPTRAAANEKLFF.

This clonotype has a single count. CDR3 residues: CSASGLAGGLLVYEQYF. The CDR3 coding sequence is TGCAGTGCTTCCGGACTAGCGGGAGGTTTATTAGTTTACGAGCAGTACTTC. The chain joins TRBV20-1 to TRBJ2-7, with 14 bases identical to TRBD2. The CDR3 has 17 amino acids. Trimming removed 5 bases from V and 4 bases from J; junction bases left unmatched: 13. The V gene's germline CDR1 is DFQATT and CDR2 SNEGSKA (reference sequence).

This clonotype was seen only a few times. V gene TRBV5-6 combines with J gene TRBJ1-1; a weak D match, TRBD1 (6 bases). Trimming shortened V by 1 base and J by 4 bases, and 20 bases separated the two germline ends. CDR3 length: 17 residues. Looked up from germline, CDR1 is SGHDT and CDR2 is YYEEEE. CDR3 protein: CASSLPRGRDSGTEAFF. The CDR3 DNA is TGTGCCAGCAGCTTGCCCAGGGGAAGAGATTCGGGCACTGAAGCTTTCTTT.

The chain carries TRBV10-3 and TRBJ1-3; D is ambiguous. The ends were cut back, 3 bases at V and 0 bases at J, with 12 bases in the middle. The CDR3 is 16 amino acids. CDR1 and CDR2 from the germline V gene are ENHRY and SYGVKD. This CDR3 reads CAISDLTESSGNTIYF. The CDR3 nucleotides are TGTGCCATCAGTGATCTAACGGAGAGCTCTGGAAACACCATATATTTT.

The chain recombines TRBV10-1 with TRBJ2-3, with 9 bases lining up with TRBD2. CDR1 and CDR2 from the germline V gene are WNHNN and SYGVQD (reference sequence). Germline trimming cut 3 bases from V and 3 bases from J; bases unmatched to any gene: 4. This CDR3 comprises 15 residues. The CDR3 nucleotides are TGCGCCAGCAGTGAAGGACTAGCGTCGACAGATACGCAGTATTTT. Its translation is CASSEGLASTDTQYF.

Comments on this clonotype: Relative to the germline gene, one junction end is altered; a read error may explain this. V is TRBV12-3 or TRBV12-4 and J is TRBJ2-1; possible D gene TRBD2, 5 bases. This CDR3 is 15 amino acids long. The DNA of the CDR3 is TGTACCAGCAGTTCTGGACTCCTGGGCTACAATGAGCAGTTCTTC. Its translation is CTSSSGLLGYNEQFF.

This rearrangement joins TRBV20-1 to TRBJ1-3; D may be TRBD1 (6 bases). V was trimmed by 3 bases and J by 4 bases, leaving 13 bases between them. Germline loops: CDR1 DFQATT, CDR2 SNEGSKA (reference sequence). This CDR3 region has 14 residues. CDR3 in amino acids: CSASSRGPGNTIYF. The CDR3 region has the DNA TGCAGTGCTAGCAGCCGGGGGCCGGGAAACACCATATATTTT.